These T cell receptor beta chains were read from a single sample in a study of T cells in Graves' hyperthyroidism and ophthalmopathy. Each CDR3 protein gets one entry after TCRdb re-called the multiplex PCR reads with MiXCR. The sample carries roughly 530,000 distinct CDR3 sequences, 17% recorded once. The sequenced material came from blood. The receptors come from a woman aged 18-30 years with Graves' ophthalmopathy. The CDR3 runs from the conserved cysteine through the conserved F or W. D genes are given only for firm matches. The size field is filled for only some rows; it gives once, few, many or a size class.

j_call	clone_size	d_call	v_call	cdr3_nt	cdr3_aa
TRBJ2-2	-	-	TRBV6-1	TGTGCCACTTACAAGAACACCGGGGAGCTGTTTTTT	CATYKNTGELFF
TRBJ2-7	few	-	TRBV3-1	TGTGCCAGCAGCCAAGACTCGGTGCGGGGCTACGAGCAGTACTTC	CASSQDSVRGYEQYF
TRBJ1-3	once	-	TRBV20-1	TGCAGTGCTAGAGCGGGGGCGGAAAGCACCATATATTTT	CSARAGAESTIYF
TRBJ2-7	-	TRBD1	TRBV29-1	TGCAGCGTTGAATTACTAGGACAGGGGGCTTACGAGCAGTACTTC	CSVELLGQGAYEQYF
TRBJ2-2	-	TRBD2	TRBV11-2	TGTGCCAGCAGCTTAAGAATAGCGGGAGTTCTGATCGGGGAGCTGTTTTTT	CASSLRIAGVLIGELFF
TRBJ1-5	many	-	TRBV28	TGTGCCAGCACCAGTCTTACGGACAGCAATCAGCCCCAGCATTTT	CASTSLTDSNQPQHF
TRBJ2-3	many	TRBD2	TRBV3-1	TGTGCCAGCAGCCGAACGCGGGGGGTTACTACAGATACGCAGTATTTT	CASSRTRGVTTDTQYF
TRBJ1-1	many	-	TRBV28	TGTGCCAGCAGTCGACGGAACACTGAAGCTTTCTTT	CASSRRNTEAFF
TRBJ1-1	few	-	TRBV19	TGTGCCAGTAGTCTCTCCCGCGGGCGAGGAGCTTTCTTT	CASSLSRGRGAFF
TRBJ1-6	-	-	TRBV25-1	TGTGCCAGCAGTGAATCTCTGGGGCGATCACCCCTCCACTTT	CASSESLGRSPLHF
TRBJ1-4	-	-	TRBV19	TGTGCCAGTAACAACGGGAATGAAAAACTGTTTTTT	CASNNGNEKLFF
TRBJ1-1	-	TRBD1	TRBV6-2/TRBV6-3	TGTGCCAGCAGTTCCCCCGGGACAGGGTTACCTGAAGCTTTCTTT	CASSSPGTGLPEAFF
TRBJ2-5	many	TRBD2	TRBV7-3	TGTGCCAGCAGCTTAACTGGCGGGAGGCGGGAGACCCAGTACTTC	CASSLTGGRRETQYF
TRBJ2-3	-	TRBD2	TRBV5-1	TGCGCCAGCAGTCGTCCGAGCGGGGGTAGCACAGATGCGCAGTATTTT	CASSRPSGGSTDAQYF